The rows below give T cell receptor beta chains drawn from one sample of a study of control samples from healthy donors and cancer patients. TCRdb's table, derived via immunoSEQ multiplex PCR, lists solely in-frame clones and lacks some. The sample lists about 170,000 clones; about nine tenths were seen once. The material sequenced was blood. The receptor source for this set is a woman in her twenties or thirties in good health. CDR3s include the opening cysteine and the closing phenylalanine or tryptophan. The D gene is left open where the match is weak. The size entry is marked missing in some rows and otherwise reads once, few, many or a size class.

j_gene,abundance,v_gene,d_gene,CDR3nt,CDR3aa
TRBJ1-1,few,TRBV29-1,.,TGCAGCGTTCCAAGGGGCCTAGTGAACACTGAAGCTTTCTTT,CSVPRGLVNTEAFF
TRBJ2-1,.,TRBV2,TRBD1,TGTGCCAGCAGGGGTACAGGGGTCGGTGAGCAGTTCTTC,CASRGTGVGEQFF
TRBJ2-3,.,TRBV28,TRBD1,TGTGCCAGCAGTTTAACAGGGGGCGGTGATACGCAGTATTTT,CASSLTGGGDTQYF
TRBJ2-6,.,TRBV3-1/TRBV3-2,.,TGTGCCAGCACCGGGGGCGCCGACTCTGGGGCCAACGTCCTGACTTTC,CASTGGADSGANVLTF
TRBJ1-1,.,TRBV10-1,.,TGCGCCAGCAGTGATGGGGCCAACACTGAAGCTTTCTTT,CASSDGANTEAFF
TRBJ2-7,.,TRBV6-5,TRBD2,TGTGCCAGCAGTTATCAGACTAGCGGGAGTTACGAGCAGTACTTC,CASSYQTSGSYEQYF
TRBJ1-1,.,TRBV10-3,.,TGTGCCATCAGTCCGACACCGAACACTGAAGCTTTCTTT,CAISPTPNTEAFF
TRBJ1-3,.,TRBV7-8,.,TGTGCCAGCAGCTCCCGACAGGAGAGCTCTGGAAACACCATATATTTT,CASSSRQESSGNTIYF
TRBJ1-1,.,TRBV18,.,TGTGCCAGCTCACCAGGGCAAAACACTGAAGCTTTCTTT,CASSPGQNTEAFF
TRBJ2-5,.,TRBV6-1,TRBD1,TGTGCCAGCAGTGAATTACAGGGGACCCAAGAGACCCAGTACTTC,CASSELQGTQETQYF
TRBJ1-5,.,TRBV12-2,.,TGTGCAAGTCGTCAGGGTTATAGCAATCAGCCCCAGCATTTT,CASRQGYSNQPQHF
TRBJ2-7,once,TRBV5-6,TRBD1,TGTGCCAGCAGCAGGGGGACAGAATACGAGCAGTACTTC,CASSRGTEYEQYF
TRBJ1-6,.,TRBV6-4,.,TGTGCCAGCAGTTCCAGGGAAACCTATAATTCACCCCTCCACTTT,CASSSRETYNSPLHF
TRBJ1-1,.,TRBV3-1/TRBV3-2,.,TGTGCCAGCAAACATGGGAACACTGAAGCTTTCTTT,CASKHGNTEAFF
TRBJ1-2,.,TRBV25-1,.,TGTGCCAGCAGTGAAATGGGTCCCGACTATGGCTACACCTTC,CASSEMGPDYGYTF
TRBJ2-5,.,TRBV13,.,TGTGCCAGCAGACTAGGGGGGGAGACCCAGTACTTC,CASRLGGETQYF
TRBJ1-1,.,TRBV14,TRBD1,TGTGCCAGCAGCCAAGTTAACAGGGGGAACACTGAAGCTTTCTTT,CASSQVNRGNTEAFF
TRBJ1-2,.,TRBV12-3/TRBV12-4,.,TGTGCCAGCAGTTTAGTTGGATATGGCTACACCTTC,CASSLVGYGYTF
TRBJ2-2,.,TRBV7-2,TRBD1,TGTGCCAGCAGCTTATCCGGGACAGGGAACACCGGGGAGCTGTTTTTT,CASSLSGTGNTGELFF
TRBJ2-6,.,TRBV24-1,.,TGTGCCACCAGTGATGGCTCTGGGGCCAACGTCCTGACTTTC,CATSDGSGANVLTF
TRBJ2-1,.,TRBV19,TRBD2,TGTGCCAGTAGTACCGGGACTAGCTTAGGTGAGCAGTTCTTC,CASSTGTSLGEQFF
TRBJ1-6,once,TRBV6-5,.,TGTGCCAGCAGGGTTAATAATTCACCCCTCCACTTT,CASRVNNSPLHF
TRBJ1-5,.,TRBV7-2,TRBD1,TGTGCCAGCAGCTGGGACAGGGATCAGCCCCAGCATTTT,CASSWDRDQPQHF
TRBJ2-1,.,TRBV29-1,.,TGCAGCGTTGAATTATTCGACGCCTCCAGCTCCTACAATGAGCAGTTCTTC,CSVELFDASSSYNEQFF
TRBJ1-4,few,TRBV6-5,.,TGTGCCAGCAGGAGAAATGAAAAACTGTTTTTT,CASRRNEKLFF
TRBJ2-7,.,TRBV13,.,TGTGCCAGCAGCTTAAGGGGGTCGGGAATTAGCTACGAGCAGTACTTC,CASSLRGSGISYEQYF
TRBJ1-1,.,TRBV2,TRBD1,TGTGCCAGCAGTGAACCAGTAGGGACAGGGGGCGCGGGAACTGAAGCTTTCTTT,CASSEPVGTGGAGTEAFF
TRBJ2-1,once,TRBV6-4,TRBD2,TGTGCCAGCACCTTCATAGCGGGAGTAGGTAATGAGCAGTTCTTC,CASTFIAGVGNEQFF
TRBJ2-3,.,TRBV10-3,TRBD2,TGTGCCATCAAAAGCGGGGGGGCCGGTCCAGATACGCAGTATTTT,CAIKSGGAGPDTQYF
TRBJ2-2,.,TRBV6-5,TRBD2,TGTGCCAGCAGTATGCTAGCGGGAGTCACCGGGGAGCTGTTTTTT,CASSMLAGVTGELFF
TRBJ2-7,.,TRBV27,TRBD2,TGTGCCAGCAGTGGACTAGCGGGAGGCTACGAGCAGTACTTC,CASSGLAGGYEQYF
TRBJ2-2,few,TRBV27,TRBD2,TGTGCCAGCAAACTGACTAGCGTCACCGGGGAGCTGTTTTTT,CASKLTSVTGELFF
TRBJ2-4,.,TRBV9,.,TGTGCCAGCAGCGTAGGCGGAGCCAAAAACATTCAGTACTTC,CASSVGGAKNIQYF
TRBJ2-3,once,TRBV27,TRBD2,TGTGCCAGCAGTTTATCCCTAGCGGGAGGTGGGGATACGCAGTATTTT,CASSLSLAGGGDTQYF
TRBJ2-2,.,TRBV12-1,.,.,CASSTFAGGNTGELFF
TRBJ1-1,.,TRBV18,.,TGTGCCAGCTCACCGGCACAGCCGAACACTGAAGCTTTCTTT,CASSPAQPNTEAFF
TRBJ2-1,.,TRBV9,TRBD2,TGTGCCAGCAGCGTAAAACTAGCGGGGAGATCCTACAATGAGCAGTTCTTC,CASSVKLAGRSYNEQFF
TRBJ2-1,once,TRBV7-2,TRBD2,TGTGCCAGCAGCTTAGTGTCTAGCGGGGGGGACAATGAGCAGTTCTTC,CASSLVSSGGDNEQFF
TRBJ2-5,.,TRBV7-2,TRBD1,TGTGCCAGCAGCTTATTGGACAGGGCAGAGACCCAGTACTTC,CASSLLDRAETQYF
TRBJ2-1,once,TRBV15,TRBD2,TGTGCCACCAGCAGATCCAGCGGGGCATACAATGAGCAGTTCTTC,CATSRSSGAYNEQFF
TRBJ2-1,.,TRBV28,.,TGTGCCAGCAGTAGGGGTAATGAGCAGTTCTTC,CASSRGNEQFF
TRBJ1-2,.,TRBV7-9,.,TGTGCCAGCAGCTTAGCGGGGACTCCTTATGGCTACACCTTC,CASSLAGTPYGYTF
TRBJ1-2,.,TRBV28,TRBD1,TGTGCCAGCAGTTTATCAGGGGGAAGCTATGGCTACACCTTC,CASSLSGGSYGYTF
TRBJ2-2,.,TRBV4-2,TRBD2,TGTGCCAGCAGCCAAGGGCTAGCGGGAGGGCCGGGCGGGGAGCTGTTTTTT,CASSQGLAGGPGGELFF
TRBJ1-5,.,TRBV7-3,.,TGTGCCAGCAGCTACGACAGGTATGGCAATCAGCCCCAGCATTTT,CASSYDRYGNQPQHF
TRBJ1-1,.,TRBV18,TRBD1,TGTGCCAGCTCACGTGACAGGGTGGCCACTGAAGCTTTCTTT,CASSRDRVATEAFF
TRBJ1-2,.,TRBV2,.,TGTGCCAGCAGTGTTGGTAATTCTAACTATGGCTACACCTTC,CASSVGNSNYGYTF
TRBJ1-1,.,TRBV6-4,.,TGTGCCAGCAGTGACGGGGTCGGCACTGAAGCTTTCTTT,CASSDGVGTEAFF
TRBJ1-1,once,TRBV12-3/TRBV12-4,.,TGTGCCAGCAGTTCCCACCGGGGAGCTTTCTTT,CASSSHRGAFF
TRBJ2-5,.,TRBV2,.,TGTGCCAGCAGTGATATTCTAGGGGCTGAGACCCAGTACTTC,CASSDILGAETQYF
TRBJ1-6,once,TRBV23-1,.,TGCGCCAGCAGTCAATCTAACAGTAATTCACCCCTCCACTTT,CASSQSNSNSPLHF
TRBJ1-2,.,TRBV12-3/TRBV12-4,.,TGTGCCAGCAGTTTACAGGAATTTGGCTACACCTTC,CASSLQEFGYTF
TRBJ1-1,.,TRBV9,.,TGTGCCAGCAGCGGAGAGGTTAAGGGCGCTGAAGCTTTCTTT,CASSGEVKGAEAFF
TRBJ1-5,.,TRBV12-5,TRBD1,TGTGCTAGTGGTGCCGGACAGGGGGTTGGTCAGCCCCAGCATTTT,CASGAGQGVGQPQHF
TRBJ1-1,.,TRBV19,.,TGTGCCAGTAGTATGCAGGGCGGAAACACTGAAGCTTTCTTT,CASSMQGGNTEAFF